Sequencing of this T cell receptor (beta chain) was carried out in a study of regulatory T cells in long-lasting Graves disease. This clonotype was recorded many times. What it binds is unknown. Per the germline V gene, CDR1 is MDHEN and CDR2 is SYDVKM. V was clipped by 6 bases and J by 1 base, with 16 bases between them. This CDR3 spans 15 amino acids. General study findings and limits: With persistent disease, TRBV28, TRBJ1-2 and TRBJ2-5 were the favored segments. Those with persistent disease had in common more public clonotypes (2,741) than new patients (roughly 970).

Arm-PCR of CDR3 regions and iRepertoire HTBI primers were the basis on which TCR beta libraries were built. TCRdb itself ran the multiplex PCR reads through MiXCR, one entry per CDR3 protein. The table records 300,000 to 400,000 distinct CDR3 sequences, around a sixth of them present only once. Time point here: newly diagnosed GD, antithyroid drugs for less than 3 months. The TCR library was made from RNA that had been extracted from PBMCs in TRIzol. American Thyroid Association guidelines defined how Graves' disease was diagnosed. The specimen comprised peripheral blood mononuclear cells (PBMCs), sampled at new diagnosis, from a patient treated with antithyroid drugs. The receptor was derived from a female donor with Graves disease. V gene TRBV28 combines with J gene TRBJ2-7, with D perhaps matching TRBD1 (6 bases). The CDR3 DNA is TGTGCCAGCAGCCATGGACAGCAAGGATCCTACGAGCAGTACTTC. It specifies CASSHGQQGSYEQYF.